This T cell receptor beta chain stems from a study of T cell responses to AZD1222 COVID-19 vaccine. General study findings and limits: Without day 14 samples, only post-peak T cell repertoires were studied. Recipients of AZD1222 seropositive at baseline numbered only five or six.

Remarks on this clone: Its antigen remains unidentified.

The table came from immunoSEQ multiplex PCR; TCRdb's copy has only in-frame clones and leaves some out. The sample contains approximately 160,000 clones, 87% of which appear only once. Looked up from germline, CDR1 is SGHRS and CDR2 is YFSETQ. Trimming at V came to 2 bases and at J to 1 base, leaving 0 bases not matched to a gene. The CDR3 totals 15 residues. The sequence derives from an adult in good health. The sequencing used peripheral blood, collected on day 0 of AZD1222 vaccination. The rearrangement joins TRBV5-1 to TRBJ2-1, with 10 nucleotides matching TRBD2. CDR3 sequence (DNA): TGCGCCAGCAGCTTTAGCGGGGGGTCCTACAATGAGCAGTTCTTC. This codes for CASSFSGGSYNEQFF.